The entry below describes one T cell receptor beta chain. Its target antigen remains unknown. No quality values exist for individual bases; no much larger clone is one base distant. This record belongs to a study of post-analysis software for immune sequencing data (dated by TCRdb to between 2014 and 2017). In terms of the full investigation: The recorded disease courses included relapsing-remitting, secondary progressive and progressive-relapsing multiple sclerosis, and some patients had no subtype annotation. A subset of samples was prepared in parallel using single-end sample barcoding, then pooled and co-amplified after Illumina adapter ligation. The patient repertoires were set against roughly eleven previously published healthy control repertoires from donors whose ages ranged from 6 to 25 years.

General conclusions and limits of the study: Significantly higher frequencies in patients than in controls were found for five or six TRBV segments, including TRBV5-6, TRBV5-1 and TRBV20-1. Direct clustering with F measure revealed strong co-clustering of samples prepared in the same batch, which led to a batch-effect correction. The control group was slightly older than the multiple sclerosis patient group. Compared with controls, multiple sclerosis patients had significantly lower normalized Chao1 diversity, a finding suggesting substantial peripheral T-cell clonal expansion.

TCR beta repertoires were profiled from peripheral blood of roughly 13 young patients with multiple sclerosis to demonstrate the VDJtools post-analysis software. The multiple sclerosis patients were children and adolescents ranging in age from about 6 to 17 years. Based on the germline V gene (reference sequence), the CDR1 and CDR2 sequences are LNHNV and YYDKDF. V trim: 5 bases; J trim: 1 base; unmatched bases: 12. The CDR3 measures 19 amino acids from cysteine to phenylalanine. Kept here is only the CDR3 DNA, which spans 57 bases and is read in frame from base 1. The method was PCR. Sequenced on an Illumina HiSeq 2500. Unique molecular identifiers were incorporated into TCR beta cDNA libraries to reduce PCR and sequencing biases. Approximately 500,000 cDNA molecules were obtained per 1 to 10 million input T cells, so each molecule approximated one T cell. The patient libraries were prepared and sequenced using the same protocol as the earlier healthy control dataset. Within a given batch, samples were prepared together, multiplexed and sequenced on the same HiSeq lane. The authors processed their data as follows. Raw barcoded reads were processed with MIGEC, discarding single-read molecular identifier groups before consensus assembly and CDR3 extraction. VDJtools was used for post-analysis of the clonotype tables, with diversity normalized by down-sampling every dataset to the smallest sample size. Repertoire overlap clustering matched CDR3 amino acid but not nucleotide sequences to correct batch-related cross-sample contamination. Starting from the raw public reads, TCRdb applied fastp trimming at Q25, assembled clones with MiXCR and retained in-frame beta chains. Every CDR3 protein is listed once, alongside the most common genes and DNA of its rows. The V and J calls here are based on TCRdb, not the publication. The table for this sample lists 750,000 to 950,000 distinct CDR3 sequences; roughly 50% of them were counted only once. The ten largest clones add up to about 4.5% of the sample.

The chain joins TRBV15 to TRBJ2-1, with 12 bases in between that match TRBD1. The receptor was isolated from a girl aged 5-17 years with multiple sclerosis. The material sequenced was blood. The bases read TGTGCCACCAGCGAACCGGGACAGGGGGCGCAGGTATCCTACAATGAGCAGTTCTTC. Translated, it reads CATSEPGQGAQVSYNEQFF.